This T cell receptor beta chain was identified in a study of blood T cell repertoires in COVID-19. Study as a whole: From the United States, Italy and Spain came samples of acute and convalescent COVID-19. Sources were T cells, B-cell-depleted T cells, or PBMCs; the material itself was cDNA or gDNA.

In the authors' methods: Amplifying reference gene primers gave estimates of nucleated cell counts. The method was immunoSEQ multiplex PCR; TCRdb's version includes in-frame clones alone and lacks a portion of them. That table furnishes V, J and clone size, whereas the DNA furnished D and trimming. There are more than 55,000 clones in the sample; more than 60% occur only once, and around 14% lies in the top ten. V dropped 1 base and J dropped 4; count of bases not matched to a gene: 5. The germline CDR1 and CDR2 sequences are ENHRY and SYGVKD. The CDR3 runs to 16 residues. Sequenced: peripheral blood. This chain uses TRBV10-3 with TRBJ1-3, with TRBD1 identical over 9 bases. The clonotype was recovered from an older woman with acute or convalescent COVID-19. The CDR3 loop reads CAISEFPGTGGNTIYF. The CDR3 bases are TGTGCCATCAGTGAGTTTCCCGGGACAGGGGGAAACACCATATATTTT.